Listed below are T cell receptor beta chains from one sample, sequenced in a study of blood T cell repertoires in COVID-19. Generated by immunoSEQ multiplex PCR, the TCRdb table keeps only in-frame clones and is missing some. The sample yields under 60,000 clones, around nine tenths seen once. What was sequenced was peripheral blood. The origin of the receptors is a human donor with active COVID-19. The donor label of this sample is uncertain. The CDR3 runs from the conserved cysteine through the conserved F or W. A D gene is named only where the DNA matches it firmly. Size tells how often a clone was seen (once, few, many) or the class of an expanded clone, and some rows leave it out.

>TRBJ1-1|.|.|TRBV27
CASSPLSLTEAFF
TGTGCCAGCAGTCCTCTCTCCTTAACTGAAGCTTTCTTT
>TRBJ1-2|.|TRBD1|TRBV2
CASSVSQGGYGYTF
TGTGCCAGCAGTGTATCGCAGGGGGGCTATGGCTACACCTTC
>TRBJ1-2|.|.|TRBV19
CASSRTSANYGYTF
TGTGCCAGTAGTAGGACATCAGCTAACTATGGCTACACCTTC
>TRBJ2-7|.|TRBD2|TRBV6-1
CASSDSGTSVRRQYF
TGTGCCAGCAGTGATTCCGGGACTAGCGTAAGAAGGCAGTACTTC
>TRBJ1-2|few|TRBD1|TRBV27
CASGLARTGYYGYTF
TGTGCCAGCGGGTTAGCCCGGACAGGGTATTATGGCTACACCTTC
>TRBJ2-5|.|TRBD2|TRBV5-1
CASSLISGGLETQYF
TGCGCCAGCAGCTTGATTTCGGGAGGACTGGAGACCCAGTACTTC
>TRBJ1-5|.|.|TRBV7-8
CASSLYQGGQPQHF
TGTGCCAGCAGCTTATATCAGGGAGGTCAGCCCCAGCATTTT
>TRBJ2-2|.|TRBD1|TRBV2
CARRGLNTGELFF
TGTGCCCGCAGGGGGCTGAACACCGGGGAGCTGTTTTTT
>TRBJ1-5|.|.|TRBV19
CASSIWESSNQPQHF
TGTGCCAGTAGTATCTGGGAGTCAAGCAATCAGCCCCAGCATTTT
>TRBJ1-1|.|TRBD1|TRBV5-1
CASTYGTVYTEAFF
TGCGCCAGCACATATGGGACAGTTTACACTGAAGCTTTCTTT
>TRBJ1-5|.|.|TRBV4-1
CASSQVRGIQPQHF
TGCGCCAGCAGCCAAGTCAGGGGTATTCAGCCCCAGCATTTT
>TRBJ1-1|.|TRBD1|TRBV6-2/TRBV6-3
CASSPQGVTEAFF
TGTGCCAGCAGTCCCCAGGGGGTCACTGAAGCTTTCTTT
>TRBJ2-7|.|TRBD2|TRBV6-6
CASSPTSGRPNEQYF
TGTGCCAGCAGCCCGACTAGCGGGAGACCCAACGAGCAGTACTTC
>TRBJ2-5|.|.|TRBV19
CASSIVAQETQYF
TGTGCCAGTAGTATAGTGGCTCAGGAGACCCAGTACTTC
>TRBJ2-7|.|TRBD2|TRBV4-3
CASSQEASGIYEQYF
TGCGCCAGCAGCCAAGAGGCTAGCGGGATCTACGAGCAGTACTTC
>TRBJ2-6|.|.|TRBV2
CASSASSGANVLTF
TGTGCCAGCAGTGCATCCTCTGGGGCCAACGTCCTGACTTTC
>TRBJ2-7|.|.|TRBV25-1
CASGLGGAGTEQYF
TGTGCCAGCGGTCTAGGAGGGGCGGGTACCGAGCAGTACTTC
>TRBJ1-1|.|TRBD1|TRBV11-2
CASSPTGGNSEAFF
TGTGCCAGCAGCCCTACAGGGGGCAACTCTGAAGCTTTCTTT
>TRBJ2-7|.|.|TRBV21-1
CASSKVASGSSGEQYF
.
>TRBJ2-2|.|.|TRBV4-3
CASSQDYGELFF
TGCGCCAGCAGCCAAGATTACGGGGAGCTGTTTTTT